The clone carrying this TCR beta chain was counted only a few times. This record comes from a study of T cells in Graves' hyperthyroidism and ophthalmopathy. There were TCR beta CDR3 regions amplified from RNA transcripts. In the first-round RT-PCR of the TCR CDR3, the HTBI primer set was used. TCRdb fed the multiplex PCR reads into MiXCR, producing one record per CDR3 protein. The sample comprises over 300,000 distinct CDR3 sequences, roughly an eighth of which are singletons, and 30% to 40% rests with the top ten. Germline assignment: CDR1 SGHNT and CDR2 YYREEE (reference sequence). The CDR3 is made up of 14 amino acids. V was trimmed by 2 bases and J by 5 bases, leaving 10 bases between them.

The sequenced sample was blood. This receptor was identified in a middle-aged woman with Graves' ophthalmopathy. The chain joins TRBV5-4 to TRBJ2-2, with a possible D match to TRBD1 (5 bases). In nucleotides, the CDR3 is TGTGCCAGCAGCTTTCAGGGTAGGACCGGGGAGCTGTTTTTT. Protein product: CASSFQGRTGELFF.